A selection of T cell receptor beta chains follows, all from one sample in a study of T cells after yellow fever vaccination. TCRdb fed the 5' RACE reads into MiXCR, producing one record per CDR3 protein. The data hold more than 95,000 distinct CDR3 sequences, with 13% to 15% observed a single time. The material was CD8+ T cells sorted from PBMCs, obtained 5 days after the yellow fever booster vaccination. These TCRs come from a young man who received the YFV17D yellow fever vaccine. The CDR3 runs from the conserved cysteine through the conserved F or W. Fields, in order: D gene, V gene, J gene, clone size, CDR3 DNA, CDR3 protein. A D gene is named only where the DNA matches it firmly. Clone size, where shown, is once, few, many, or a class for clones that have expanded.

D gene: NA
V gene: TRBV4-1
J gene: TRBJ2-4
clone size: few
CDR3 DNA: TGCGCCAGCAGCCGCTATGTGGCCAAAAACATTCAGTACTTC
CDR3 protein: CASSRYVAKNIQYF

D gene: TRBD2
V gene: TRBV3-1
J gene: TRBJ2-2
clone size: many
CDR3 DNA: TGTGCCAGCAGCCAAGATTGGGCTAGCGGGGTTGACACCGGGGAGCTGTTTTTT
CDR3 protein: CASSQDWASGVDTGELFF

D gene: NA
V gene: TRBV9
J gene: TRBJ2-1
clone size: few
CDR3 DNA: TGTGCCAGCAGCCCGCGCTGGGGAGCCTACAATGAGCAGTTCTTC
CDR3 protein: CASSPRWGAYNEQFF

D gene: NA
V gene: TRBV27
J gene: TRBJ2-3
clone size: NA
CDR3 DNA: TGTGCCAGCAGTTTGCGCAGGGAGGATACGCAGTATTTT
CDR3 protein: CASSLRREDTQYF

D gene: TRBD1
V gene: TRBV4-1
J gene: TRBJ1-5
clone size: NA
CDR3 DNA: TGCGCCAGCAGCCAATTGGGACAGAGCAATCAGCCCCAGCATTTT
CDR3 protein: CASSQLGQSNQPQHF

D gene: NA
V gene: TRBV11-2
J gene: TRBJ2-7
clone size: many
CDR3 DNA: TGTGCCAGCAGCTTAGATCCCGCCTCTGGGCCCTCCGGGGACGAGCAGTACTTC
CDR3 protein: CASSLDPASGPSGDEQYF

D gene: NA
V gene: TRBV5-5
J gene: TRBJ1-1
clone size: few
CDR3 DNA: TGTGCCAGCAGCCCGAACAGGGCTCAGTGGCCTGAAGCTTTCTTT
CDR3 protein: CASSPNRAQWPEAFF

D gene: TRBD1
V gene: TRBV9
J gene: TRBJ2-7
clone size: many
CDR3 DNA: TGTGCCAGCAGCGCCAGGACAGGGAGCGAGCAGTACTTC
CDR3 protein: CASSARTGSEQYF

D gene: TRBD2
V gene: TRBV10-3
J gene: TRBJ2-1
clone size: few
CDR3 DNA: TGTGCCATCAGTACTATGAGCGGGGGGCGTTACAATGAGCAGTTCTTC
CDR3 protein: CAISTMSGGRYNEQFF

D gene: TRBD1
V gene: TRBV14
J gene: TRBJ2-2
clone size: few
CDR3 DNA: TGTGCCAGCAACGACAGGGGAGGCGCCGGGGAGCTGTTTTTT
CDR3 protein: CASNDRGGAGELFF

D gene: NA
V gene: TRBV12-3/TRBV12-4
J gene: TRBJ1-1
clone size: NA
CDR3 DNA: TGTGCCAGCAGTTTGGCGGAGTTGAACACTGAAGCTTTCTTT
CDR3 protein: CASSLAELNTEAFF

D gene: NA
V gene: TRBV30
J gene: TRBJ1-1
clone size: few
CDR3 DNA: TGTGCCTGGAGTACGGACTCCCTCACTGAAGCTTTCTTT
CDR3 protein: CAWSTDSLTEAFF

D gene: NA
V gene: TRBV7-6
J gene: TRBJ2-7
clone size: few
CDR3 DNA: TGTGCCAGCAGCTTACGTCGAGGGACCTACGAGCAGTACTTC
CDR3 protein: CASSLRRGTYEQYF

D gene: TRBD1
V gene: TRBV4-3
J gene: TRBJ1-1
clone size: few
CDR3 DNA: TGCGCCAGCAGCCAAGAGCGACAGGGGGCGGTGAACACTGAAGCTTTCTTT
CDR3 protein: CASSQERQGAVNTEAFF

D gene: NA
V gene: TRBV24-1
J gene: TRBJ2-3
clone size: NA
CDR3 DNA: TGTGCCACCACCGATGGTAGCACAGATACGCAGTATTTT
CDR3 protein: CATTDGSTDTQYF

D gene: TRBD2
V gene: TRBV27
J gene: TRBJ2-2
clone size: few
CDR3 DNA: TGTGCCAGCACCGGGAGGAAGGGCGGGGAGCTGTTTTTT
CDR3 protein: CASTGRKGGELFF

D gene: TRBD1
V gene: TRBV29-1
J gene: TRBJ2-7
clone size: NA
CDR3 DNA: TGCAGCGCAGGACAGGACTACGAGCAGTACTTC
CDR3 protein: CSAGQDYEQYF

D gene: TRBD2
V gene: TRBV20-1
J gene: TRBJ2-1
clone size: many
CDR3 DNA: TGCAGTGCTGACCCGGGACTAGCCCACAATGAGCAGTTCTTC
CDR3 protein: CSADPGLAHNEQFF

D gene: NA
V gene: TRBV20-1
J gene: TRBJ1-3
clone size: NA
CDR3 DNA: TGCAGTGCCTCTCCCGGGGTCGGCTCTGGAAACACCATATATTTT
CDR3 protein: CSASPGVGSGNTIYF

D gene: NA
V gene: TRBV7-9
J gene: TRBJ1-2
clone size: few
CDR3 DNA: TGTGCCAGCAGCTTAACTGACGCTTACAACGCTGGCTACACCTTC
CDR3 protein: CASSLTDAYNAGYTF

D gene: NA
V gene: TRBV18
J gene: TRBJ1-1
clone size: few
CDR3 DNA: TGTGCCAGCTCACCGGGTTGGGGCGCGACGGCTGAAGCTTTCTTT
CDR3 protein: CASSPGWGATAEAFF

D gene: NA
V gene: TRBV6-5
J gene: TRBJ2-4
clone size: NA
CDR3 DNA: TGTGCCAGCAGTCCCGGGGGAAACATTCAGTACTTC
CDR3 protein: CASSPGGNIQYF